This is a list of T cell receptor beta chains from one sample in a study of T cell changes during pregnancy in multiple sclerosis. Method: immunoSEQ multiplex PCR; TCRdb's copy keeps in-frame clones and lacks some. The sample shows about 46,000 clones, around 93% of them seen only once. The starting material was CD8+ T cells from peripheral blood mononuclear cells, obtained after pregnancy. The receptors originated from a female donor with multiple sclerosis, enrolled in a pregnancy study. CDR3s include the opening cysteine and the closing phenylalanine or tryptophan. The D gene is left open where the match is weak. Some rows mark clone size as missing; the rest say once, few, many or name a class of expanded clone.

clone_size j_call v_call d_call cdr3_nt cdr3_aa
. TRBJ1-2 TRBV4-1 . TGCGCCAGCAGCCACGGGGTTGTGGGCTACACCTTC CASSHGVVGYTF
. TRBJ2-2 TRBV10-3 . TGTGCCATCGGGTGGACGGGGGACACCGGGGAGCTGTTTTTT CAIGWTGDTGELFF
. TRBJ2-7 TRBV7-6 . TGTGCCAGCAGCTTAGCGGGCTCGTCCTACGAGCAGTACTTC CASSLAGSSYEQYF
. TRBJ2-1 TRBV2 TRBD1 TGTGCCAGCAGCTCGGGACAGGTGAGCCCAGGGGAGCAGTTCTTC CASSSGQVSPGEQFF
. TRBJ2-7 TRBV29-1 . TGCAGCGTTTTCACCGGGACAACTTACGAGCAGTACTTC CSVFTGTTYEQYF
once TRBJ2-5 TRBV27 . TGTGCCAGCAGTTTATCGGGAGCTTTTCAAGAGACCCAGTACTTC CASSLSGAFQETQYF
once TRBJ2-7 TRBV5-1 TRBD1 TGCGCCAGCAGCCCATGGGGACAGGGACTCTACGAGCAGTACTTC CASSPWGQGLYEQYF
. TRBJ2-1 TRBV18 TRBD2 TGTGCCAGCTCACCGTACCGGACGGGAGGCCCCTACAATGAGCAGTTCTTC CASSPYRTGGPYNEQFF
. TRBJ2-5 TRBV7-6 . TGTGCCAGCAGCTCAACAGTGATAGGCCAAGAGACCCAGTACTTC CASSSTVIGQETQYF
. TRBJ2-1 TRBV4-1 . TGCGCCAGCAGCCATTCTCTCGGAGAGCTAGACAATGAGCAGTTCTTC CASSHSLGELDNEQFF
once TRBJ2-5 TRBV7-3 . TGTGCCAGCAGCTTCTGCTGGGCTTTCCAAAGGGAGACCCAGTACTTC CASSFCWAFQRETQYF
once TRBJ2-4 TRBV9 . TGTGCCAGCAGCCCCATCGACAGTTTAATTCCCTCCATTCAGTACTTC CASSPIDSLIPSIQYF
. TRBJ2-1 TRBV7-9 TRBD2 TGTGCCAGCTTCACTAGCGGGGACAATGAGCAGTTCTTC CASFTSGDNEQFF
. TRBJ2-7 TRBV28 TRBD1 TGTGCCAGCAGGCCGGACAGGGGTAAGGAGCAGTACTTC CASRPDRGKEQYF
. TRBJ2-3 TRBV11-3 TRBD1 TGTGCCAGCAGCCCGGGACAGGGGGCAGATACGCAGTATTTT CASSPGQGADTQYF
. TRBJ2-7 TRBV6-5 . TGTGCCAGCAGTAAAGGGGAAGCCTACGAGCAGTACTTC CASSKGEAYEQYF
. TRBJ2-7 TRBV7-9 TRBD1 TGTGCCAGCAGCTTAGCCGGACAGGGGGCCCACGAGCAGTACTTC CASSLAGQGAHEQYF
. TRBJ1-6 TRBV9 . TGTGCCAGCAGCCCCGGTGGTTCACCCCTCCACTTT CASSPGGSPLHF
. TRBJ2-1 TRBV28 . TGTGCCAGCAGTTTAGTTACAGGCGAGAGCTCCTACAATGAGCAGTTCTTC CASSLVTGESSYNEQFF
. TRBJ2-7 TRBV27 . TGTGCCAGCAGTTTCTCCTTCGTAGCCGAGCAGTACTTC CASSFSFVAEQYF
once TRBJ2-1 TRBV4-1 TRBD1 TGCGCCAGCAGCCCGACAGGGCCGTCCTACAATGAGCAGTTCTTC CASSPTGPSYNEQFF
. TRBJ2-1 TRBV28 TRBD2 TGTGCCAGCAGTTTAGATCTGAGACTAGCGGGCTATAGCTCCTACAATGAGCAGTTCTTC CASSLDLRLAGYSSYNEQFF
. TRBJ1-4 TRBV27 . TGTGCCAGCAGTTTATCGTACGTCACGCCGGGGACTAATGAAAAACTGTTTTTT CASSLSYVTPGTNEKLFF
. TRBJ1-4 TRBV27 . TGTGCCAGCAGTTTATGGCGTGGAGGGGATGAAAAACTGTTTTTT CASSLWRGGDEKLFF
. TRBJ2-1 TRBV7-3 . TGTGCCAGCAGCCAAGGCGGACAGAATGAGCAGTTCTTC CASSQGGQNEQFF
. TRBJ2-1 TRBV4-3 TRBD2 TGCGCCAGCAGCCAAGCTCCAGCGGGGACTCTTCTCTACAATGAGCAGTTCTTC CASSQAPAGTLLYNEQFF
. TRBJ2-1 TRBV29-1 . TGCAGCGTAACTACTTTAAACAATGAGCAGTTCTTC CSVTTLNNEQFF
few TRBJ2-7 TRBV28 TRBD2 TGTGCCAGCAGTTTTAGCGGGAGAGTTTCCTACGAGCAGTACTTC CASSFSGRVSYEQYF
. TRBJ2-7 TRBV27 . TGTGCCAGCAGTTTATGGGGCAGGAACTACGAGCAGTACTTC CASSLWGRNYEQYF
. TRBJ2-2 TRBV19 . TGTGCCAGTAGACGTGACACGTACACCGGGGAGCTGTTTTTT CASRRDTYTGELFF
. TRBJ2-7 TRBV6-5 TRBD1 TGTGCCAGCAGCTCGGGACAGCTAATCGAGCAGTACTTC CASSSGQLIEQYF
. TRBJ2-1 TRBV7-9 . TGTGCCAGCAGCTCTTCGGAGGGCTCCTACAATGAGCAGTTCTTC CASSSSEGSYNEQFF
. TRBJ2-7 TRBV4-1 . TGCGCCAGCAGCCAAGACAGGATGTTTTCCTACGAGCAGTACTTC CASSQDRMFSYEQYF
. TRBJ2-1 TRBV5-1 TRBD2 TGCGCCAGCAGCTTGCTAGCGGCCTACAATGAGCAGTTCTTC CASSLLAAYNEQFF
. TRBJ2-7 TRBV5-1 TRBD1 TGCGCCAGCAGAGGCCGGCTAGGGACAGAGGAGAGGAACGAGCAGTACTTC CASRGRLGTEERNEQYF
. TRBJ1-1 TRBV7-6 . TGTGCCAGCAGCCCAAGTGGAGTGAACACTGAAGCTTTCTTT CASSPSGVNTEAFF
. TRBJ2-7 TRBV7-9 TRBD1 TGTGCCAGCAGCTCTCCCGCTCCGGGACAGGGCTTTCCCTACGAGCAGTACTTC CASSSPAPGQGFPYEQYF
. TRBJ1-1 TRBV19 . TGTGCCAGTAGTATGAGACAAAGGGGTACCCCTGAAGCTTTCTTT CASSMRQRGTPEAFF
. TRBJ1-1 TRBV13 TRBD1 TGTGCCAGCAGCTCGGGACAGGGATGGGCCACTGAAGCTTTCTTT CASSSGQGWATEAFF
once TRBJ1-4 TRBV7-9 . TGTGCCAGCAGCTTACCCGGGGAGCCGGCGAGACTGTTTTTT CASSLPGEPARLFF
. TRBJ2-7 TRBV18 TRBD2 TGTGCCAGCTCACCACAGTACTCTAGCGGGAGGGAAGTTGGCGAGCAGTACTTC CASSPQYSSGREVGEQYF
. TRBJ1-1 TRBV7-9 . TGTGCCAGCAGCTCGGGACACCCCTTTGTAGCTTTCTTT CASSSGHPFVAFF
. TRBJ2-7 TRBV27 TRBD2 TGTGCCAGCAGTTTAATGGGCGGGAGCTACGAGCAGTACTTC CASSLMGGSYEQYF
once TRBJ1-2 TRBV5-4 . TGTGCCAGCAGCGCTGCAGTACCCTATGGCTACACCTTC CASSAAVPYGYTF
. TRBJ2-7 TRBV19 . TGTGCCAGTAGTATAGGAACGGTACCTAGCGAGCAGTACTTC CASSIGTVPSEQYF
. TRBJ2-1 TRBV4-1 TRBD1 TGCGCCAGCAGCCAAGGGCCTCTCGATGGGACAGGGGAATACAATGAGCAGTTCTTC CASSQGPLDGTGEYNEQFF
. TRBJ2-1 TRBV27 TRBD2 TGTGCCAGCAGTTTATATGGACTAGCGGGAGATGAGCAGTTCTTC CASSLYGLAGDEQFF
. TRBJ1-4 TRBV7-8 . TGTGCCAGCAGCTTAGACAGCATTAATGAAAAACTGTTTTTT CASSLDSINEKLFF
. TRBJ2-7 TRBV6-5 . TGTGCCAGCAGTTACGCAGGGGCCTACGAGCAGTACTTC CASSYAGAYEQYF
. TRBJ1-4 TRBV13 TRBD1 TGTGCCAGCAGCTCGGACAGGGCTGCAACTAATGAAAAACTGTTTTTT CASSSDRAATNEKLFF
. TRBJ1-5 TRBV15 . TGTGCCACCAGCAGTAGGAGTAGCAATCAGCCCCAGCATTTT CATSSRSSNQPQHF